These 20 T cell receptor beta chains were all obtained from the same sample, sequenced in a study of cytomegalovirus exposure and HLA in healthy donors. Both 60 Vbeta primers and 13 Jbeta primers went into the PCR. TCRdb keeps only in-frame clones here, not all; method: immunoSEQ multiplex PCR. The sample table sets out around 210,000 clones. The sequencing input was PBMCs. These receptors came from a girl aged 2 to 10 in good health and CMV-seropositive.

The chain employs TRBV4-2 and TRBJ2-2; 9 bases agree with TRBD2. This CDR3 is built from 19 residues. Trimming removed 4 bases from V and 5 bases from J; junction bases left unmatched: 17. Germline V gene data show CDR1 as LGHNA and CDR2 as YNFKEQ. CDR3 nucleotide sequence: TGTGCCAGCAGCCCGACTGATGGGGCGGGAGGGCATGGTACCGGGGAGCTGTTTTTT. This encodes CASSPTDGAGGHGTGELFF.

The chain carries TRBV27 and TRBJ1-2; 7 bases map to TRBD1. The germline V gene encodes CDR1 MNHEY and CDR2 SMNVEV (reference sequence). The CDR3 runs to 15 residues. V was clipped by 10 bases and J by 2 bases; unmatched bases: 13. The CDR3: CATAWPTGVNYGYTF. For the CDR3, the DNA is TGTGCCACCGCCTGGCCTACAGGGGTGAACTATGGCTACACCTTC.

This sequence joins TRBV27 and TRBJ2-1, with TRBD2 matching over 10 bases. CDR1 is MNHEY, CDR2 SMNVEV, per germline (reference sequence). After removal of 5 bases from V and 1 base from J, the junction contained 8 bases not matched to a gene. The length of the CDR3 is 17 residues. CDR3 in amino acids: CASSDTLGLASYNEQFF. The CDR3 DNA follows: TGTGCCAGCAGTGACACCCTGGGACTAGCGTCCTACAATGAGCAGTTCTTC.

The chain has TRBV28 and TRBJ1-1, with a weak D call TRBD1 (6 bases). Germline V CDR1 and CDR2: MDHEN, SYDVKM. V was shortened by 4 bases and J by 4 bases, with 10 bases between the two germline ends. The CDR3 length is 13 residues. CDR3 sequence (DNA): TGTGCCAGCAGTTCCCAGGGGATCACTGAAGCTTTCTTT. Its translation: CASSSQGITEAFF.

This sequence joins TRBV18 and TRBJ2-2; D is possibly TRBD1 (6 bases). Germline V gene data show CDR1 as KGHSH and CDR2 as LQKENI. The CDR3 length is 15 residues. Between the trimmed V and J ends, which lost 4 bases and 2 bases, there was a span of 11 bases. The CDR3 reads CASSLDRLNTGELFF. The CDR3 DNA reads TGTGCCAGCTCACTCGACAGGCTCAACACCGGGGAGCTGTTTTTT.

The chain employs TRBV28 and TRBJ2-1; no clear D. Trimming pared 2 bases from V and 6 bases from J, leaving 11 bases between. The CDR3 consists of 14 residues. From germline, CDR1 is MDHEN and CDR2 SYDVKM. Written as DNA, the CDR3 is TGTGCCAGCAGTTTAGGCCCCGATATCAATGAGCAGTTCTTC. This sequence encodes CASSLGPDINEQFF.

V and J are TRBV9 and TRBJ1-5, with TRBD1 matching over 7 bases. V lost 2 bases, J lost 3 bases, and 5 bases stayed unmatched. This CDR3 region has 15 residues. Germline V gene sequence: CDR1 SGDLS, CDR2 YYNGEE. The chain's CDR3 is CASSVQGENNQPQHF. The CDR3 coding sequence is TGTGCCAGCAGCGTCCAGGGGGAGAACAATCAGCCCCAGCATTTT.

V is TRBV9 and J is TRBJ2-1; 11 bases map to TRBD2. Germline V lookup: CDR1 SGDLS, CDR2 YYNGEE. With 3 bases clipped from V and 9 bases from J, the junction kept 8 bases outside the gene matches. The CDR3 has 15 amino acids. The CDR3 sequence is CASSAGTSGTFEQFF. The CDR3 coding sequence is TGTGCCAGCAGCGCGGGGACTAGCGGCACCTTTGAGCAGTTCTTC.

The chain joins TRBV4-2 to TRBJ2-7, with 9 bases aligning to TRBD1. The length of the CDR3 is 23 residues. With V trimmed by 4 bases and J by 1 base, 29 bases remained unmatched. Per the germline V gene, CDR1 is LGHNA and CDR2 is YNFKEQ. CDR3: CASSRYSAWSNRGPTTPSYEQYF. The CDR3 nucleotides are TGTGCCAGCAGCCGATACTCCGCATGGTCAAACAGGGGGCCTACGACACCTTCCTACGAGCAGTACTTC.

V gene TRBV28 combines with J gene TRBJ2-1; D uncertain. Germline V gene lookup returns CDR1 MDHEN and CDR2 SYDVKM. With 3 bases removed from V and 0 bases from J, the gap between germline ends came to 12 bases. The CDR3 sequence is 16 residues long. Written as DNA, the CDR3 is TGTGCCAGCAGTTTTTTTAAGTCGAGCTCCTACAATGAGCAGTTCTTC. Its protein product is CASSFFKSSSYNEQFF.

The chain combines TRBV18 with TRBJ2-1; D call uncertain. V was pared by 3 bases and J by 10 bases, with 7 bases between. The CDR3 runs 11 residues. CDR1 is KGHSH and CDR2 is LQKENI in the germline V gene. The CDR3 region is CASSPTEEQFF. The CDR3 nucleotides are TGTGCCAGCTCACCCACAGAGGAGCAGTTCTTC.

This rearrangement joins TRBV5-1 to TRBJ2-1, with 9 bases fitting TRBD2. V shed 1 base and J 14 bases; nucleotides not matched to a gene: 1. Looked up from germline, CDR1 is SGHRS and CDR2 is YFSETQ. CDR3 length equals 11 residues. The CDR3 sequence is CASSLSSGKFF. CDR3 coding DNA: TGCGCCAGCAGCTTGTCTAGCGGGAAGTTCTTC.

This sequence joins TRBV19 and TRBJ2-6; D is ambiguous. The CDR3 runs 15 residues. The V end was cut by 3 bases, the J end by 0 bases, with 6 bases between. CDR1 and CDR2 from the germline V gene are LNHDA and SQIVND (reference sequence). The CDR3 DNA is TGTGCCAGTAGTATTACAGCCTCTGGGGCCAACGTCCTGACTTTC. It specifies CASSITASGANVLTF.

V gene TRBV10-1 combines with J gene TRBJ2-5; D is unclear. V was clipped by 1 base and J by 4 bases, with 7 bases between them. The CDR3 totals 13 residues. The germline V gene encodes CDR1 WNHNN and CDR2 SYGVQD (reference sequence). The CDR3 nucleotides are TGCGCCAGCAGTGAGTTGAGAGGAGAGACCCAGTACTTC. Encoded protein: CASSELRGETQYF.

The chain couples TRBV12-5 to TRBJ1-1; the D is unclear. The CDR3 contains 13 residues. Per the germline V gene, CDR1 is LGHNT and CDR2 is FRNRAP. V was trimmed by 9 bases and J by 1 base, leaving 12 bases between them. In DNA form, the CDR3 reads TGTGCTAGCGCTAATACAGAGAACACTGAAGCTTTCTTT. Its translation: CASANTENTEAFF. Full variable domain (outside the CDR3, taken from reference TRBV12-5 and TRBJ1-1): DARVTQTPRHKVTEMGQEVTMRCQPILGHNTVFWYRQTMMQGLELLAYFRNRAPLDDSGMPKDRFSAEMPDATLATLKIQPSEPRDSAVYFCASANTENTEAFFGQGTRLTVV.

This CDR3 reads CASSQYPGDPSQPQHF. The CDR3, as DNA: TGTGCCAGCAGCCAATACCCAGGGGACCCAAGTCAGCCCCAGCATTTT. This chain joins TRBV4-2 and TRBJ1-5; perhaps TRBD1 as D (6 bases). Germline assignment: CDR1 LGHNA and CDR2 YNFKEQ. The CDR3 consists of 16 residues. The V gene lost 2 bases and the J gene lost 6 bases, with 17 bases spanning the gap.

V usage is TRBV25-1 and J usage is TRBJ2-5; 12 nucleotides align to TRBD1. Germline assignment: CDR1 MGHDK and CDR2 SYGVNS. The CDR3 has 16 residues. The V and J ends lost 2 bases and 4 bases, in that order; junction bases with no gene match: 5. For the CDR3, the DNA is TGTGCCAGCAGTGAAGGGACAGGGGGCGAAGGAGAGACCCAGTACTTC. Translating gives CASSEGTGGEGETQYF.

The CDR3 is CASSPPGQGYTGELFF. The CDR3 DNA reads as TGTGCCAGCTCACCCCCCGGACAGGGGTACACCGGGGAGCTGTTTTTT. The V gene is TRBV18, the J gene TRBJ2-2, with 9 bases identical to TRBD1. CDR1 is KGHSH, CDR2 LQKENI, per germline. CDR3 size: 16 residues. V was clipped by 3 bases and J by 3 bases; unmatched bases: 5.

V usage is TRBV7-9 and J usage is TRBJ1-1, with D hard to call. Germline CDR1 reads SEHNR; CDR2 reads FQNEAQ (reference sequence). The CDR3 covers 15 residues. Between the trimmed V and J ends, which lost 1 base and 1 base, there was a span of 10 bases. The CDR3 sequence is CASSLGLGQNTEAFF. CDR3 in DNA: TGTGCCAGCAGCTTAGGCCTTGGGCAGAACACTGAAGCTTTCTTT.

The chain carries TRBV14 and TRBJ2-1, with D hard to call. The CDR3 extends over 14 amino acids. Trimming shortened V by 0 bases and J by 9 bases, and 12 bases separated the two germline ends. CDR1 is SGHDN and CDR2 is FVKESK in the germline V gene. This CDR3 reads CASSQDWLASEQFF. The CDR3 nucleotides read TGTGCCAGCAGCCAAGATTGGCTGGCTAGTGAGCAGTTCTTC.